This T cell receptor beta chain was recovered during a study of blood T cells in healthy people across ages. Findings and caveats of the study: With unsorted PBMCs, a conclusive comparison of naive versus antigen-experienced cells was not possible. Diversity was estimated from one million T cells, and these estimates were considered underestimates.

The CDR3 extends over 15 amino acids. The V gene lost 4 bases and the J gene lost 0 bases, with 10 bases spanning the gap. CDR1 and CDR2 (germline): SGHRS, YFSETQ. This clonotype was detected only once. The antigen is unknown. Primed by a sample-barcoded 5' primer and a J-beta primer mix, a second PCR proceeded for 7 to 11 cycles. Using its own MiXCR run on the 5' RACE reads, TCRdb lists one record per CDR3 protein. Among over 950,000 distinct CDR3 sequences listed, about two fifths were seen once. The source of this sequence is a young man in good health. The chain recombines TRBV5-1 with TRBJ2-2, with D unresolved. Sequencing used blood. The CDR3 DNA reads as TGCGCCAGCAGCACCGACGGATCGAACACCGGGGAGCTGTTTTTT. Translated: CASSTDGSNTGELFF.